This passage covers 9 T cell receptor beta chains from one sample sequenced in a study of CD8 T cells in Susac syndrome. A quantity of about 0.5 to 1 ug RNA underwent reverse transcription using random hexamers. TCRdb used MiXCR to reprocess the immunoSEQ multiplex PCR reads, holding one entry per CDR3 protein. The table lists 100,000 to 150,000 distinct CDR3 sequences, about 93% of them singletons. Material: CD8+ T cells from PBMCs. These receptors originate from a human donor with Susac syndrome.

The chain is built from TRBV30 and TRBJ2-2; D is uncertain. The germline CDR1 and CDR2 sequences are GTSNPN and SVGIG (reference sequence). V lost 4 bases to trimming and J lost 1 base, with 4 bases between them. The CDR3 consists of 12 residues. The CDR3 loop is CAWNLNTGELFF. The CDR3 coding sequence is TGTGCCTGGAATCTGAACACCGGGGAGCTGTTTTTT.

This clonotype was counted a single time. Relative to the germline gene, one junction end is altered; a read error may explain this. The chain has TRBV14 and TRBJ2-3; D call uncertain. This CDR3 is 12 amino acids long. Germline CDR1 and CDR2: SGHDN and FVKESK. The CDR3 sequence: CASTQGTDTQYF. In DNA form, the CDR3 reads TGTGCCAGCACCCAAGGGACAGATACGCAGTATTTT. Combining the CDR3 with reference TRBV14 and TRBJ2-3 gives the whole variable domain EAGVTQFPSHSVIEKGQTVTLRCDPISGHDNLYWYRRVMGKEIKFLLHFVKESKQDESGMPNNRFLAERTGGTYSTLKVQPAELEDSGVYFCASTQGTDTQYFGPGTRLTVL.

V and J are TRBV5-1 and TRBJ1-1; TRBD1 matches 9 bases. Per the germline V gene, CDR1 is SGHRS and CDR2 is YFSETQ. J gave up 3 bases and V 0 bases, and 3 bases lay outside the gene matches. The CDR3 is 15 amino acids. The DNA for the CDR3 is TGCGCCAGCAGCTTGGGACAGGGGGAGGACACTGAAGCTTTCTTT. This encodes CASSLGQGEDTEAFF.

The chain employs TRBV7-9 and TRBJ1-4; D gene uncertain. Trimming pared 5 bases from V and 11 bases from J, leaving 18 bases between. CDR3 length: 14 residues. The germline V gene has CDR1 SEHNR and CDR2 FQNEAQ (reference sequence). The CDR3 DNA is TGTGCCAGCAGCCAGTCGGGATGGAGCGAGAAACTGTTTTTT. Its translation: CASSQSGWSEKLFF.

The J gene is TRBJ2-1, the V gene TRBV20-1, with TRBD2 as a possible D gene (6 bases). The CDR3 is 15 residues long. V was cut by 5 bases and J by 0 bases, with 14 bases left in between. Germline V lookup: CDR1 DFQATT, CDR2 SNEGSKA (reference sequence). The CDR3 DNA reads TGCAGTGCTGGGCCCCCTAGCGACTCCTACAATGAGCAGTTCTTC. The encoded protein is CSAGPPSDSYNEQFF.

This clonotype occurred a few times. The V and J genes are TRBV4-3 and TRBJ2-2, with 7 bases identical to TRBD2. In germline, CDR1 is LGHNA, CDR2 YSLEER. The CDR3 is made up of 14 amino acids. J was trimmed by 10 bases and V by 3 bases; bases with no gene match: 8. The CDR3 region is CASSHNRDYQELFF. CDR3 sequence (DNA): TGCGCCAGCAGCCATAACCGGGACTACCAGGAGCTGTTTTTT.

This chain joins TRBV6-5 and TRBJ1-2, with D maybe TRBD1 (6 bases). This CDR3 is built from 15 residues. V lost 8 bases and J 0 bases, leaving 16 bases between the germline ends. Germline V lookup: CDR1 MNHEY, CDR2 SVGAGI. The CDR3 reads CASLRQGTSNYGYTF. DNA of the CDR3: TGTGCCAGCCTACGGCAGGGGACGTCTAACTATGGCTACACCTTC.

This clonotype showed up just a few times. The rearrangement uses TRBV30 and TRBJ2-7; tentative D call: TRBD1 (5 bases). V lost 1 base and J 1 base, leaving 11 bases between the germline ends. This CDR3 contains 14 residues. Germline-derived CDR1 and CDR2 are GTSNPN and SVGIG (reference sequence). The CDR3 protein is CAWSAGQGSYEQYF. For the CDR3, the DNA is TGTGCCTGGAGTGCGGGCCAGGGATCCTACGAGCAGTACTTC.

The CDR3 loop is CASELADLTDTQYF. Here the CDR3 DNA reads TGTGCCAGTGAGCTAGCGGATCTCACAGATACGCAGTATTTT. V gene TRBV7-9 combines with J gene TRBJ2-3; 7 positions agree with TRBD2. Germline CDR1 is SEHNR and CDR2 is FQNEAQ (reference sequence). V dropped 9 bases and J dropped 2; count of bases not matched to a gene: 8. CDR3 length: 14 residues.